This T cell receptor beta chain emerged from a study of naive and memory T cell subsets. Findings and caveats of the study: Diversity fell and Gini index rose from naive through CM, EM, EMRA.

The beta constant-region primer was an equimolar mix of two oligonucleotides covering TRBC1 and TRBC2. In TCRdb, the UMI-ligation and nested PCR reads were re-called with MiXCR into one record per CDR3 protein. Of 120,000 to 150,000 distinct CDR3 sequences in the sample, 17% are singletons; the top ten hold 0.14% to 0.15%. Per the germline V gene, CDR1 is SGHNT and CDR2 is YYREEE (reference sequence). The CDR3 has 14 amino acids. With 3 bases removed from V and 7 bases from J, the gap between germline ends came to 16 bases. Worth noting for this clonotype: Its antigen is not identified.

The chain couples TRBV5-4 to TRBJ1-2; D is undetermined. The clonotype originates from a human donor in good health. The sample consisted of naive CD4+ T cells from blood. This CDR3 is CASSSVEGAGGYTF. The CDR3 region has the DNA TGTGCCAGCAGCTCTGTAGAGGGAGCAGGTGGCTACACCTTC.